The rows below give T cell receptor beta chains drawn from one sample of a study of blood T cell repertoires in COVID-19. Assay: immunoSEQ multiplex PCR; the TCRdb copy retains only in-frame clones and omits some. The sample lists roughly 150,000 clones; more than 80% were seen once. Sequences were obtained from peripheral blood. The receptors originated from a woman aged 40-49 years with acute or convalescent COVID-19. Both conserved end residues are part of each CDR3.

>TRBV27|TRBJ2-3
CASSLLAGSTDTQYF
>TRBV6-5|TRBJ2-1
CASSKVAGAYNEQFF
>TRBV29-1|TRBJ2-5
CSVGRGRQETQYF
>TRBV15|TRBJ2-7
CATSRDTGGTMYEQYF
>TRBV12-3/TRBV12-4|TRBJ2-5
CASSLGRQETQYF
>TRBV7-8|TRBJ2-1
CASSEIPGQAYNEQFF
>TRBV2|TRBJ2-1
CASSEFSEQFF
>TRBV13|TRBJ2-1
CASSFRQDDNEQFF
>TRBV7-2|TRBJ2-7
CASSFRYEQYF
>TRBV24-1|TRBJ2-1
CATSDSGLADSQTYNEQFF
>TRBV20-1|TRBJ2-1
CSAIIYNEQFF
>TRBV15|TRBJ2-3
CATSRDWTPGGTDTQYF
>TRBV2|TRBJ1-4
CASRRGYNEKLFF
>TRBV7-2|TRBJ1-3
CASSLGDRWFGNTIYF
>TRBV19|TRBJ2-2
CASKRQHRVDTGELFF
>TRBV7-6|TRBJ2-3
CASSLQGGADTQYF
>TRBV19|TRBJ2-3
CASSTGQAFPDTQYF
>TRBV6-1|TRBJ1-6
CASSETGSYNSPLHF
>TRBV28|TRBJ1-1
CASRHFGLSSREVVPEAFF
>TRBV6-5|TRBJ2-7
CASTVAEGGSYEQYF
>TRBV9|TRBJ1-1
CASSPGTHTEAFF
>TRBV2|TRBJ2-7
CASTVKGGTRSNEQYF
>TRBV3-1/TRBV3-2|TRBJ1-5
CASSQAGGRNQPQHF
>TRBV30|TRBJ2-7
CACHRVSSYEQYF
>TRBV19|TRBJ1-4
CASSAGFGEKLFF
>TRBV7-3|TRBJ2-7
CASSPTGTGAYEQYF
>TRBV3-1/TRBV3-2|TRBJ2-3
CASSDGVKGPTGESTDTQYF
>TRBV19|TRBJ2-2
CGSGASGGELFF
>TRBV14|TRBJ2-7
CASGQVRYEQYF
>TRBV3-1/TRBV3-2|TRBJ2-2
CASSPGGGNTGELFF
>TRBV24-1|TRBJ2-5
CATSDRPSGVETQYF
>TRBV28|TRBJ1-1
CASSFRLNTEAFF
>TRBV6-1|TRBJ1-5
CASSDRDRGLFGQPQHF
>TRBV6-5|TRBJ2-7
CASISGTGVYEQYF
>TRBV24-1|TRBJ2-3
CATRPGLADTDTQYF
>TRBV19|TRBJ1-2
CASSIGQRKRSNYGYTF
>TRBV18|TRBJ2-7
CASSTRDRVHEQYF
>TRBV5-1|TRBJ1-2
CASSIDRGSGGYTF
>TRBV6-1|TRBJ2-4
CASSENRRDIQYF
>TRBV7-2|TRBJ2-7
CASSWDSYEQYF